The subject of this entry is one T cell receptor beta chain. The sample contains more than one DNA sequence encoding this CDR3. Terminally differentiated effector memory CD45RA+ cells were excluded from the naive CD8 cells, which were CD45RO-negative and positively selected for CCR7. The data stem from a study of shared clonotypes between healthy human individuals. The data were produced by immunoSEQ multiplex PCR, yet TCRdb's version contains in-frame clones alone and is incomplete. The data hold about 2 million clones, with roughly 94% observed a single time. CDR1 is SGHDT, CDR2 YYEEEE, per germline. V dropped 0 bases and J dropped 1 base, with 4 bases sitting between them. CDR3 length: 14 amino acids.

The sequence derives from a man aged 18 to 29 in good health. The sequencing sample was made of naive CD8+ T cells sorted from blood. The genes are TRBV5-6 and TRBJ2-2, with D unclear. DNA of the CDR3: TGTGCCAGCAGCTTGGTACGGAACACCGGGGAGCTGTTTTTT. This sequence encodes CASSLVRNTGELFF. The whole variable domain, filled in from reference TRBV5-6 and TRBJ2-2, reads DAGVTQSPTHLIKTRGQQVTLRCSPKSGHDTVSWYQQALGQGPQFIFQYYEEEERQRGNFPDRFSGHQFPNYSSELNVNALLLGDSALYLCASSLVRNTGELFFGEGSRLTVL.